This T cell receptor (beta chain) was sequenced in a study of blood T cell repertoires in COVID-19. The overall study: Samples came from the United States, Italy and Spain, spanning acute and convalescent COVID-19. PBMCs, B-cell-depleted T cells, or T cells were the source of the cDNA or gDNA that made up the material.

This CDR3 comprises 14 residues. Germline CDR1 reads SGHRS; CDR2 reads YFSETQ. Between the trimmed V and J ends, which lost 4 bases and 1 base, there was a span of 9 bases. In the original analysis: Estimates of nucleated cell counts were drawn from the amplification of reference gene primers. Repertoires were generated with immunoSEQ multiplex PCR, while TCRdb's copy carries only in-frame clones and drops some. Clonal size and the V and J genes are those of that table, whereas D and trimming came from the DNA. Of around 93,000 clones detected, around nine tenths appear once; the ten largest clones hold 11%.

The sequence was collected from an elderly man with acute or convalescent COVID-19. The sample taken for sequencing was peripheral blood. This chain connects TRBV5-1 to TRBJ1-3; a weak D match, TRBD1 (6 bases). Written as DNA, the CDR3 is TGCGCCAGCAGCCGAGGGGGATCTGGAAACACCATATATTTT. Translation: CASSRGGSGNTIYF.